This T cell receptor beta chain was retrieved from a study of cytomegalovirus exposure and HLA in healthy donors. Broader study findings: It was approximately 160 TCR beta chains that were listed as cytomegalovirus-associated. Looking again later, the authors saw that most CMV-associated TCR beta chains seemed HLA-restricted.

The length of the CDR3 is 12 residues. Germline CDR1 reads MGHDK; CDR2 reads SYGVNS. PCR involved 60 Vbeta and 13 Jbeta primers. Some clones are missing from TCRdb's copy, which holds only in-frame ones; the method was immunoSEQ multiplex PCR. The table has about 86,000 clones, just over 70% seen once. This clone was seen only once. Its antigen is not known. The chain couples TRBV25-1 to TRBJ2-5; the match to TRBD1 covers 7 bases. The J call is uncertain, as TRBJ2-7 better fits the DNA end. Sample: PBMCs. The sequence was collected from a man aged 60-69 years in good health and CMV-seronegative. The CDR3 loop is CASSGGGDEQYF. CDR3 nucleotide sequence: TGTGCCAGCAGTGGAGGGGGCGACGAGCAGTACTTC.